This T cell receptor (beta chain) was recorded in a study of T cell responses to AZD1222 COVID-19 vaccine. Assay used: immunoSEQ multiplex PCR; TCRdb lists only in-frame clones, some missing. This table has about 94,000 clones, around 85% appearing once. Study-level results: Baseline seropositivity occurred in only six AZD1222 recipients. Reportedly, close to half of spike-specific TCRs are directed against unmutated variant regions. Females made up more of the donors, who were largely white British, and clonal diversity may have come out too low.

V trimming: 2 bases; J trimming: 9 bases; junction bases outside the gene matches: 6. The CDR3 spans 13 residues. Germline values: CDR1 SGHTA, CDR2 FQGNSA. This clone came up a few times. Its matching antigen is unknown. The analysis combined second doses at about 4 or about 12 weeks. The V call is TRBV7-2, the J call TRBJ2-5; TRBD2 matches at 7 bases. Sequencing used peripheral blood, obtained 28 days after the second AZD1222 dose. This sequence originates from an adult who received the AZD1222 COVID-19 vaccine. In nucleotides, the CDR3 is TGTGCCAGCAGCTTATTGGCGGGAGCTTCCCAGTACTTC. Translation: CASSLLAGASQYF.